This T cell receptor beta chain was observed in a study of post-analysis software for immune sequencing data (dated by TCRdb to between 2015 and 2017). With respect to the entire study: Relapsing-remitting, secondary progressive and progressive-relapsing multiple sclerosis were recorded as disease courses, and subtype annotation was lacking for some patients. The multiple sclerosis patient repertoires were compared with about a dozen previously published healthy control repertoires from donors aged about 6 to 28 years. A subset of samples was prepared in parallel using single-end sample barcoding, then pooled and co-amplified after Illumina adapter ligation.

Receptors were amplified or captured by PCR. The data were produced on an Illumina HiSeq 2500. To reduce PCR and sequencing biases, unique molecular identifiers were incorporated into the TCR beta cDNA libraries. Some 500,000 cDNA molecules were obtained for every 1 to 10 million input T cells, so each molecule roughly corresponded to one T cell. The patient libraries were prepared and sequenced with the same protocol used for the earlier healthy control dataset. Within a given batch, samples were prepared together, multiplexed and sequenced on the same HiSeq lane. Regarding the original processing steps: Raw barcoded reads were processed with MIGEC, discarding single-read molecular identifier groups before consensus assembly and CDR3 extraction. Clonotype tables were post-analysed with VDJtools, normalizing diversity by down-sampling all datasets to the smallest sample size. To correct batch-related cross-sample contamination, repertoire overlap clustering matched CDR3 amino acid sequences but not nucleotide sequences. The public reads were run again by TCRdb, first through fastp at Q25 and then through MiXCR, and only productive beta chains were kept. Rows are unified per CDR3 protein, each entry keeping the most common DNA and genes. None of the V and J calls come from the authors' own analysis; TCRdb made them. The sample data list around 400,000 distinct CDR3 sequences, and less than 40% of these were observed just once. Around an eighth of the sample is taken by the ten largest.

General conclusions and limits of the study: A handful of TRBV segments, including TRBV5-6, TRBV5-1 and TRBV20-1, were significantly more frequent in patients than controls. Direct clustering with F measure revealed strong co-clustering of samples prepared in the same batch, which led to a batch-effect correction. The control group was slightly older than the multiple sclerosis patient group. Compared with controls, multiple sclerosis patients had significantly lower normalized Chao1 diversity, a finding suggesting substantial peripheral T-cell clonal expansion.

This clonotype was counted many times. This receptor's antigen is unknown. The sample holds no much larger clone one base away, and base qualities are not on file. To demonstrate the VDJtools post-analysis software, TCR beta repertoires were profiled from the peripheral blood of about 13 young patients with multiple sclerosis. The multiple sclerosis patients were children and adolescents ranging in age from roughly 6 to 16 years. CDR1 ENHRY and CDR2 SYGVKD are derived from the germline V gene. Inclusive of the bounding cysteine and phenylalanine, the CDR3 is 14 residues long. Left in the record is the CDR3 DNA by itself, 42 bases read in frame from the first base. V is reduced by 3 bases and J by 6 bases, leaving a spacing of 15 bases between them.

The sample taken for sequencing was blood. The TCR sequence derives from a girl aged 5-17 years with multiple sclerosis. This chain is built from TRBV10-3 and TRBJ2-7; no D gene can be assigned with confidence. Read as DNA, the sequence is TGTGCCATCAGTGACGTAAGTAGTCTGACCGAGCAGTACTTC. The translation is CAISDVSSLTEQYF.